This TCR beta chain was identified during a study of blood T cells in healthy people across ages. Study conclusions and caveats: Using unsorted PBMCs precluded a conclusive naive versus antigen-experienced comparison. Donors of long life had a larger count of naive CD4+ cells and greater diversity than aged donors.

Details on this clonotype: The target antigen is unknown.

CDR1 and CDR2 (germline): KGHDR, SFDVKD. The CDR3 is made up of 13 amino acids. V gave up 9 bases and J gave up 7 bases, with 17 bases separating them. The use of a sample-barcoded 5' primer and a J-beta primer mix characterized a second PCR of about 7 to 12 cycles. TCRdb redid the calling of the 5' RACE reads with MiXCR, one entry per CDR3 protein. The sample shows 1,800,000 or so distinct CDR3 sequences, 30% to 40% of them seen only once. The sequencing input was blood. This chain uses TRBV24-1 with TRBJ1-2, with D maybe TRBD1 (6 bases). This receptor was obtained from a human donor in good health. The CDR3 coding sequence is TGTGCCACCTCATCGGGACATGGTGGTGGCTACACCTTC. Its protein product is CATSSGHGGGYTF.